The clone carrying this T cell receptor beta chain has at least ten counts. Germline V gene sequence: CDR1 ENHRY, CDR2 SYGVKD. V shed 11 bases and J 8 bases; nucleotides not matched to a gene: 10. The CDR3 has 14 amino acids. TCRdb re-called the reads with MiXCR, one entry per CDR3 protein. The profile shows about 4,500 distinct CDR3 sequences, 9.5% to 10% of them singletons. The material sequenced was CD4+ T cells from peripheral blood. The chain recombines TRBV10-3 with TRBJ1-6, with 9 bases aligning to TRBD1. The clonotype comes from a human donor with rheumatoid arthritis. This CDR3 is CASLDRDRDSPLHF. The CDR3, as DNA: TGTGCCTCCTTGGACCGGGACAGGGATTCACCCCTCCACTTT.